Below, 25 T cell receptor beta chains from the same sample are listed, as sequenced in a study of vaccination and CD4 T cells after COVID-19. Documented treatment: roughly 10-day PBMC culture with coronavirus spike peptide pools or control peptides (ViraFEST assay). For these TCRs, the target antigens are not known. The assay that was used to sequence DNA from cultured CD4+ T cells was the Oncomine TCR Beta short-read assay. Via MiXCR, TCRdb re-called the PCR reads, giving one row per CDR3 protein. The repertoire holds 20,000 to 25,000 distinct CDR3 sequences, with approximately 65% as singletons. Sequenced material: CD4+ T cells from blood, cultured in vitro, taken before SARS-CoV-2 vaccination. These receptors were obtained from a human donor who received a COVID-19 vaccine.

The chain joins TRBV20-1 to TRBJ2-5; no clear D gene. The CDR3 contains 15 residues. V was shortened by 0 bases and J by 0 bases, with 11 bases between the two germline ends. Looked up from germline, CDR1 is DFQATT and CDR2 is SNEGSKA (reference sequence). As DNA, the CDR3 is TGCAGTGCTAGAGATTGGACGGAAAACCAAGAGACCCAGTACTTC. Its protein product is CSARDWTENQETQYF.

The rearrangement uses TRBV19 and TRBJ1-1; D possibly corresponds to TRBD1 (5 bases). There are 15 residues in the CDR3. The germline V gene has CDR1 LNHDA and CDR2 SQIVND (reference sequence). V was cut by 0 bases and J by 3 bases, with 11 bases left in between. DNA for the CDR3: TGTGCCAGTAGTATAGACAGGGACGGGGACACTGAAGCTTTCTTT. Translation: CASSIDRDGDTEAFF.

J is TRBJ1-6 and V is TRBV6-2 or TRBV6-3; tentative D call: TRBD1 (6 bases). V was trimmed by 4 bases and J by 7 bases, leaving 23 bases between them. CDR1 and CDR2 (germline): MNHEY, SVGEGT. The CDR3 is 18 residues long. The CDR3 nucleotides read TGTGCCAGCAGTTGGGGACAAGGGGAAGGAACGGCAAATTCACCCCTCCACTTT. It translates to CASSWGQGEGTANSPLHF.

The chain has TRBV6-5 and TRBJ2-1; a possible D gene is TRBD2 (5 bases). V lost 2 bases, J lost 6 bases, and 23 bases lay in between. Germline values: CDR1 MNHEY, CDR2 SVGAGI. The CDR3 is 18 amino acids. The chain's CDR3 is CASSYTLRGPENGNEQFF. The CDR3 DNA reads TGTGCCAGCAGTTACACGCTTCGAGGGCCCGAAAACGGCAATGAGCAGTTCTTC.

J is TRBJ1-2 and V is TRBV30, with 12 bases identical to TRBD1. Germline loops: CDR1 GTSNPN, CDR2 SVGIG (reference sequence). The CDR3 is 12 residues long. CDR3 DNA: TGTAATTTCCGGGACAGGGGGCCAGGCTACACCTTC. Translating it yields CNFRDRGPGYTF.

This chain uses TRBV20-1 with TRBJ2-7, with D possibly being TRBD1 (5 bases). Germline CDR1 DFQATT, CDR2 SNEGSKA (reference sequence). V lost 5 bases, J lost 2 bases, and 16 bases lay in between. The CDR3 is 14 residues long. CDR3 bases: TGCAGTGCTCTCACAGGCTACCAGGCCTACGAGCAGTACTTC. Translation: CSALTGYQAYEQYF.

The rearrangement joins TRBV20-1 to TRBJ2-3, with D perhaps TRBD1 (6 bases). This CDR3 is 15 amino acids long. Trimming cost V 1 base and J 0 bases, with 11 bases left between them. In germline, CDR1 is DFQATT, CDR2 SNEGSKA (reference sequence). The CDR3 reads CSARGQATSTDTQYF. CDR3 in DNA: TGCAGTGCTAGAGGACAGGCCACTAGCACAGATACGCAGTATTTT.

The chain joins TRBV7-2 to TRBJ1-6; no clear D. Looked up from germline, CDR1 is SGHTA and CDR2 is FQGNSA. The CDR3 loop spans 14 amino acids. V was shortened by 5 bases and J by 13 bases, with 18 bases between the two germline ends. The CDR3 bases are TGTGCCAGCAGCCTAGGATGGCGTCTCGGGCCCCTCCACTTT. This sequence encodes CASSLGWRLGPLHF.

The rearrangement links TRBV19 to TRBJ1-6, with a weak D call TRBD1 (6 bases). V was pared by 5 bases and J by 5 bases, with 10 bases between. The germline V gene encodes CDR1 LNHDA and CDR2 SQIVND (reference sequence). The CDR3 is 14 amino acids. CDR3 loop: CASSAGQHNSPLHF. The DNA for the CDR3 is TGTGCCAGTAGTGCCGGACAGCATAATTCACCCCTCCACTTT.

The chain employs TRBV10-1 and TRBJ2-5, with TRBD1 identical over 7 bases. Germline CDR1 is WNHNN and CDR2 is SYGVQD (reference sequence). CDR3 length: 13 residues. Losses at the gene ends were 4 bases for V and 4 bases for J; bases not matched to a gene: 3. CDR3 residues: CASSGDSRETQYF. In DNA form, the CDR3 reads TGCGCCAGCAGTGGGGACAGTAGAGAGACCCAGTACTTC.

This clonotype was found a few times. V gene TRBV2 combines with J gene TRBJ1-5; no reliable D call. The V end lost 4 bases, the J end lost 7 bases, and 8 bases lay between the germline ends. CDR3 length: 12 residues. Germline CDR1 SNHLY, CDR2 FYNNEI. For the CDR3, the DNA is TGTGCCAGCAGTGGTCTTGGGCAGCCCCAGCATTTT. Protein product: CASSGLGQPQHF.

The chain links TRBV29-1 to TRBJ2-7, with TRBD2 as a possible D gene (6 bases). V shed 7 bases and J shed 3 bases, with 22 bases lying between them. The CDR3 has 15 amino acids. Germline V lookup: CDR1 SQVTM, CDR2 ANQGSEA. The CDR3 reads CSAVGGQGVYYEQYF. Written as DNA, the CDR3 is TGCAGCGCCGTGGGGGGTCAGGGAGTATACTACGAGCAGTACTTC.

The V and J genes are TRBV6-1 and TRBJ1-5; D is uncertain. This CDR3 region has 17 residues. V lost 6 bases, J lost 0 bases, and 18 bases lay in between. Germline V CDR1 and CDR2: MNHNS, SASEGT. The CDR3 reads CASSPSFSAGSNQPQHF. The CDR3 DNA follows: TGTGCCAGCAGCCCCTCTTTTTCGGCGGGTAGCAATCAGCCCCAGCATTTT.

This clonotype was detected a few times. The genes are TRBV7-2 and TRBJ2-5; D call uncertain. This CDR3 has 13 residues. V lost 1 base and J 5 bases, leaving 8 bases between the germline ends. Germline lookup yields CDR1 SGHTA and CDR2 FQGNSA. The CDR3 region has the DNA TGTGCCAGCAGCTTAGTACAAACGGAGACCCAGTACTTC. Its translation: CASSLVQTETQYF.

The V call is TRBV19, the J call TRBJ1-5; D is unresolved. V was pared by 6 bases and J by 0 bases, with 15 bases between. This CDR3 has 16 amino acids. Germline V gene lookup returns CDR1 LNHDA and CDR2 SQIVND (reference sequence). The CDR3 DNA reads TGTGCCAGTAGGGAAAGACACCCCAGTAGCAATCAGCCCCAGCATTTT. Translated: CASRERHPSSNQPQHF.

The gene calls are TRBV7-2 and TRBJ1-2; D call uncertain. Trimming left V 2 bases short and J 5 bases short, with 9 bases between. Germline assignment: CDR1 SGHTA and CDR2 FQGNSA. The CDR3 has 13 residues. Here the CDR3 DNA reads TGTGCCAGCAGCTTAACGCAGCAATATGGCTACACCTTC. Residues: CASSLTQQYGYTF.

This sequence joins TRBV6-1 and TRBJ1-6; weak D call: TRBD1 (6 bases). The CDR3 is 15 amino acids. Trimming took off 8 bases at V and 7 bases at J, with 18 bases between the two ends. Germline assignment: CDR1 MNHNS and CDR2 SASEGT. The CDR3 DNA is TGTGCCAGCGGGTTCTCAGGGGAAGGGAATTCACCCCTCCACTTT. Its protein product is CASGFSGEGNSPLHF.

The chain recombines TRBV19 with TRBJ2-6; either TRBD1 or TRBD2 may supply D (5 bases each). The CDR3 spans 17 residues. In germline, CDR1 is LNHDA, CDR2 SQIVND (reference sequence). The ends were cut back, 9 bases at V and 0 bases at J, with 18 bases in the middle. This chain's CDR3 is CASAPRGTYSGANVLTF. CDR3 DNA sequence: TGTGCCAGCGCCCCCCGGGGCACCTACTCTGGGGCCAACGTCCTGACTTTC.

This clonotype has just a few counts. The genes are TRBV12-5 and TRBJ2-7; TRBD1 matches 10 bases. The J segment lost 4 bases and the V segment lost 0 bases, leaving 18 bases of the junction unmatched. This CDR3 has 20 amino acids. CDR1 is LGHNT and CDR2 is FRNRAP in the germline V gene. The CDR3 protein is CASGLVPFISGQGYMYEQYF. Written as DNA, the CDR3 is TGTGCTAGTGGTTTGGTACCTTTTATCTCGGGACAGGGGTATATGTACGAGCAGTACTTC.

This chain uses TRBV6-2 or TRBV6-3 with TRBJ2-3; D assignment may be TRBD1 or TRBD2 (6 bases each). The CDR3 extends over 13 amino acids. Germline CDR1 MNHEY, CDR2 SVGEGT. V was pared by 6 bases and J by 2 bases, with 9 bases between. CDR3 sequence: CASREGVTDTQYF. DNA for the CDR3: TGTGCCAGCAGGGAGGGGGTCACAGATACGCAGTATTTT.

This clonotype was seen a few times. J is TRBJ1-2 and V is TRBV7-9; D is unclear. The germline CDR1 and CDR2 sequences are SEHNR and FQNEAQ (reference sequence). The V gene lost 1 base and the J gene lost 2 bases, with 2 bases spanning the gap. CDR3 size: 12 residues. The CDR3 spells CASSLGNYGYTF. CDR3 DNA sequence: TGTGCCAGCAGCTTAGGCAACTATGGCTACACCTTC.

The chain combines TRBV7-2 with TRBJ2-2; the D is unclear. Germline CDR1 is SGHTA and CDR2 is FQGNSA. The CDR3 totals 15 residues. The V end lost 2 bases, the J end lost 3 bases, and 10 bases lay between the germline ends. CDR3 residues: CASSLPLRYTGELFF. As DNA, the CDR3 is TGTGCCAGCAGCTTACCCCTTCGATACACCGGGGAGCTGTTTTTT. Complete variable domain (other parts from reference TRBV7-2 and TRBJ2-2): GAGVSQSPSNKVTEKGKDVELRCDPISGHTALYWYRQSLGQGLEFLIYFQGNSAPDKSGLPSDRFSAERTGGSVSTLTIQRTQQEDSAVYLCASSLPLRYTGELFFGEGSRLTVL.

The rearrangement links TRBV11-2 to TRBJ2-2, with D maybe TRBD1 (6 bases). There are 14 residues in the CDR3. With 8 bases removed from V and 4 bases from J, the gap between germline ends came to 14 bases. In germline, CDR1 is SGHAT, CDR2 FQNNGV. CDR3 DNA sequence: TGTGCCAGCTATGAGGGGGTGATCACCGGGGAGCTGTTTTTT. Its translation: CASYEGVITGELFF.

The J gene is TRBJ2-6, the V gene TRBV19, with 7 bases fitting TRBD2. CDR1 is LNHDA, CDR2 SQIVND, per germline (reference sequence). With V trimmed by 4 bases and J by 1 base, 7 bases remained unmatched. The CDR3 sequence is 17 residues long. CDR3 sequence reads: CASSTTGGGSGANVLTF. Here the CDR3 DNA reads TGTGCCAGTAGTACAACGGGAGGCGGGTCTGGGGCCAACGTCCTGACTTTC.

The chain has TRBV6-5 and TRBJ2-6; 9 positions match TRBD1. From germline, CDR1 is MNHEY and CDR2 SVGAGI. CDR3 size: 19 residues. V lost 8 bases to trimming and J lost 0 bases; unmatched junction nucleotides: 14. The CDR3 region has the DNA TGTGCCAGCGAGTTACAACAGGGGGCATACCTCTCTGGGGCCAACGTCCTGACTTTC. It encodes CASELQQGAYLSGANVLTF.